This T cell receptor (beta chain) is from a study of blood T cell repertoires in COVID-19. Study details: Sites across the United States, Italy and Spain contributed samples from acute and convalescent COVID-19.

There are 14 residues in the CDR3. The V gene's germline CDR1 is ENHRY and CDR2 SYGVKD. The V end was cut by 2 bases, the J end by 1 base, with 5 bases between. The study recruited people aged roughly 18 to 100 years across about 25 US areas. Each participant's cohort was designated according to participant-reported clinical history. The assay was immunoSEQ multiplex PCR, and TCRdb's table has in-frame clones only and misses some. The sample has fewer than 350,000 clones; around 85% are singletons. J is TRBJ1-4 and V is TRBV10-3; no clear D. The receptor comes from a woman aged 30 to 39 who had been exposed to COVID-19. The sample consisted of PBMCs or T cells enriched from blood (not recorded which). CDR3 sequence (DNA): TGTGCCATCAGTGAGAGAGGAACTAATGAAAAACTGTTTTTT. As protein: CAISERGTNEKLFF.